Described below is a single T cell receptor beta chain sequence and its context. The antigen remains unidentified. This CDR3 fails to terminate in the conserved phenylalanine or tryptophan, so it likely reflects a read error. Diagnosis rested on symptoms, serum thyroxine and TRAb, thyroid ultrasound, and orbital computed tomography. Extraction of PBMCs used roughly 9.6 ml of fresh peripheral blood. The data belong to a study of T cells in Graves' hyperthyroidism and ophthalmopathy. Broader study findings: Ophthalmopathy and stable hyperthyroidism were separated by a 13 V-J model.

TCR beta CDR3 sequences were amplified from RNA transcripts. The study used the HTBI primer set for a first-round RT-PCR of the TCR CDR3. TCRdb ran MiXCR on the multiplex PCR reads and lists one entry per CDR3 protein. Of about 610,000 distinct CDR3 sequences detected, roughly 15% appear once; the ten largest clones hold around 4.1%. Sequenced sample: blood. This receptor was identified in a middle-aged woman with Graves' ophthalmopathy.

The CDR3: CAWSPPGLVGEQYL. The CDR3 bases are TGTGCCTGGAGTCCCCCGGGACTAGTGGGCGAGCAGTACCTC. The chain carries TRBV30 and TRBJ2-7; 8 nucleotides agree with TRBD2. The CDR3 contains 14 residues. Germline values: CDR1 GTSNPN, CDR2 SVGIG (reference sequence). Trimming cost V 2 bases and J 6 bases; bases outside gene matches: 9.